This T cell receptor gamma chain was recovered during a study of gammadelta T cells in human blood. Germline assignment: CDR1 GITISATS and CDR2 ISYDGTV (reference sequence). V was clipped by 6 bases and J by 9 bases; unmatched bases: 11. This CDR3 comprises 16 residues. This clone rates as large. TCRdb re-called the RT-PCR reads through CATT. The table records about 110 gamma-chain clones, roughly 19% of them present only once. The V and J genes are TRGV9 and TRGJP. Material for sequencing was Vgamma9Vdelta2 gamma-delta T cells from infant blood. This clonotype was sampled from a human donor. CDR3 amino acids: CALWKPHGLGKKIKVF. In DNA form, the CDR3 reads TGTGCCTTGTGGAAACCTCATGGGTTGGGCAAAAAAATCAAGGTATTT.